This entry concerns a single T cell receptor (beta chain). CDR3 size: 15 residues. V was clipped by 0 bases and J by 7 bases, with 10 bases between them. The germline V gene encodes CDR1 MGHRA and CDR2 YSYEKL. This specimen belongs to a study of blood T cell repertoires in COVID-19. Some clones are missing from TCRdb's copy, which holds only in-frame ones; the method was immunoSEQ multiplex PCR. The sample lists 200,000 or so clones; 80% to 90% were seen once. The sequenced sample was PBMCs or T cells enriched from blood (not recorded which). The sequence was collected from a man aged 25-40 years in a cohort exposed to, infected with or recovered from COVID-19 (not recorded which). The chain uses TRBV4-1 and TRBJ1-6, with a possible D match to TRBD1 (6 bases). The CDR3 protein is CASSQDLQGNSPLHF. Written as DNA, the CDR3 is TGCGCCAGCAGCCAAGATCTTCAGGGGAATTCACCCCTCCACTTT.